The rows below give T cell receptor beta chains drawn from one sample of a study of radiation and T cells in renal cell carcinoma. Sequenced by immunoSEQ multiplex PCR; TCRdb stores in-frame clones only, minus some. Of around 78,000 clones in the sample, roughly nine tenths are singletons; the top ten hold about 6%. This sample comprised blood, obtained from a patient whose treatment included radiotherapy and nephrectomy. These receptors were collected from a woman in her seventies with renal cell carcinoma. Each CDR3 is given with its conserved first and last residue. Each record gives: V gene, D gene, clone size, J gene, CDR3 protein, CDR3 DNA. The D gene is left open where the match is weak. Part of the rows lack a size; the others show once, few, many or a class for expanded clones.

>TRBV27|-|few|TRBJ1-1
CASSFKANTEAFF
TGTGCCAGCAGTTTCAAAGCGAACACTGAAGCTTTCTTT
>TRBV6-5|TRBD1|-|TRBJ2-5
CASKRTGGRETQYF
TGTGCCAGCAAACGCACAGGGGGCCGCGAGACCCAGTACTTC
>TRBV27|-|few|TRBJ1-6
CASGGPGFSPLHF
TGTGCCAGCGGGGGGCCAGGTTTCTCACCCCTCCACTTT
>TRBV11-2|-|once|TRBJ1-2
CASSLVYGYTF
TGTGCCAGCAGCTTAGTCTATGGCTACACCTTC
>TRBV9|-|-|TRBJ2-1
CASSVGTGHTFF
TGTGCCAGCAGCGTAGGAACGGGGCACACGTTCTTC
>TRBV21-1|-|-|TRBJ2-1
CASSTTDNEQFF
TGTGCCAGCAGCACGACTGACAATGAGCAGTTCTTC
>TRBV28|-|-|TRBJ2-3
CASSLRRPGVGRDTQYF
TGTGCCAGCAGTTTACGTAGGCCGGGGGTGGGAAGAGATACGCAGTATTTT
>TRBV6-6|-|-|TRBJ1-4
CASSSRTPATNEKLFF
TGTGCCAGCAGTTCTAGGACCCCTGCAACTAATGAAAAACTGTTTTTT
>TRBV19|-|once|TRBJ1-5
CASRAASEIGPQHF
TGTGCCAGTCGGGCGGCCTCTGAGATAGGGCCCCAGCATTTT
>TRBV4-1|-|few|TRBJ1-1
CASSQVSGAMNTEAFF
TGCGCCAGCAGCCAAGTATCAGGAGCTATGAACACTGAAGCTTTCTTT
>TRBV7-9|-|-|TRBJ1-2
CASSFYPGNYGYTF
TGTGCCAGCAGCTTTTACCCGGGAAACTATGGCTACACCTTC
>TRBV30|-|-|TRBJ1-1
CAWSRGTEAFF
TGTGCCTGGAGCCGTGGAACTGAAGCTTTCTTT
>TRBV5-4|TRBD2|-|TRBJ2-1
CASHTGTRTWNEQFF
TGTGCCAGTCACACCGGGACTAGGACCTGGAATGAGCAGTTCTTC
>TRBV11-1|TRBD1|-|TRBJ2-5
CASRDRRTQETQYF
TGTGCCAGCAGGGACAGGAGAACACAAGAGACCCAGTACTTC
>TRBV15|-|-|TRBJ1-3
CATSRDKGWGSSGNTIYF
TGTGCCACCAGCAGAGATAAAGGCTGGGGTTCCTCTGGAAACACCATATATTTT
>TRBV27|-|-|TRBJ1-1
CASSVRNRNTEAFF
TGTGCCAGCAGCGTAAGAAACCGGAACACTGAAGCTTTCTTT
>TRBV5-6|-|-|TRBJ1-4
CASSSSGQLNEKLFF
TGTGCCAGCAGCTCCTCAGGGCAGTTAAATGAAAAACTGTTTTTT